A single sample is the source of the 23 T cell receptor beta chains below, sequenced in a study of OX40 agonist ivuxolimab in advanced cancers. Method: immunoSEQ multiplex PCR; TCRdb's copy keeps in-frame clones and lacks some. This table holds tens of thousands of clones, 80% to 90% found once. The sample was CD4+ or CD8+ T cells sorted from blood, taken in a trial of the OX40 agonist ivuxolimab. The receptor set was obtained from an adult with an advanced solid tumor such as melanoma, head and neck, liver or kidney cancer.

This chain joins TRBV7-6 and TRBJ1-6, with 9 nucleotides matching TRBD1. Trimming at V came to 5 bases and at J to 9 bases, leaving 5 bases not matched to a gene. The CDR3 has 14 amino acids. Germline V CDR1 and CDR2: SGHVS, FNYEAQ. The CDR3 region has the DNA TGTGCCAGCAGCGTTACAGGGGGCGTTTCACCCCTCCACTTT. This gives the protein CASSVTGGVSPLHF.

V usage is TRBV5-6 and J usage is TRBJ2-3; 12 bases are a match to TRBD1. Trimming removed 3 bases from V and 5 bases from J; junction bases left unmatched: 10. This CDR3 is built from 17 residues. CDR1 and CDR2 (germline): SGHDT, YYEEEE. The CDR3 here is CASSSLGQGAIGDTQYF. In DNA form, the CDR3 reads TGTGCCAGCAGCTCGTTGGGACAGGGGGCGATCGGAGATACGCAGTATTTT.

The chain joins TRBV27 to TRBJ2-5; D remains ambiguous. The CDR3 has 11 residues. CDR1 MNHEY and CDR2 SMNVEV come from the germline V gene (reference sequence). The germline V and J ends were trimmed by 10 bases and 5 bases, with 11 bases remaining between them. CDR3 amino acids: CATRRMETQYF. DNA of the CDR3: TGTGCCACGCGAAGGATGGAGACCCAGTACTTC.

The chain couples TRBV28 to TRBJ2-3; 11 bases are a match to TRBD2. This CDR3 has 17 amino acids. V dropped 4 bases and J dropped 1; count of bases not matched to a gene: 7. Germline V CDR1 and CDR2: MDHEN, SYDVKM. CDR3 in amino acids: CASSSGLAETGTDTQYF. In DNA form, the CDR3 reads TGTGCCAGCAGTTCGGGACTAGCGGAGACGGGCACAGATACGCAGTATTTT.

The V and J genes are TRBV30 and TRBJ2-2; D not resolved. The ends were cut back, 4 bases at V and 7 bases at J, with 4 bases in the middle. The CDR3 length is 10 residues. CDR1 is GTSNPN and CDR2 is SVGIG in the germline V gene (reference sequence). CDR3 bases: TGTGCCTGGATGGACGGGGAGCTGTTTTTT. Its translation is CAWMDGELFF.

The chain combines TRBV7-8 with TRBJ2-7; D is unresolved. Germline V gene data show CDR1 as SGHVS and CDR2 as FQNEAQ. Trimming cost V 5 bases and J 3 bases, with 11 bases left between them. The CDR3 contains 13 residues. This chain's CDR3 is CASSPGRIYEQYF. CDR3 bases: TGTGCCAGCAGCCCAGGACGAATCTACGAGCAGTACTTC.

The chain couples TRBV13 to TRBJ1-2; D might be TRBD1 (5 bases). The CDR3 runs to 11 residues. V lost 10 bases and J lost 2, with 8 bases in between. Per the germline V gene, CDR1 is PRHDT and CDR2 is FYEKMQ (reference sequence). The CDR3 protein is CANKGNYGYTF. The CDR3 DNA sequence: TGTGCCAATAAGGGGAACTATGGCTACACCTTC.

The chain is built from TRBV27 and TRBJ2-5; D is possibly TRBD1 or TRBD2 (5 bases each). The end of the DNA fits TRBJ2-7 better, so the J call may be wrong. Looked up from germline, CDR1 is MNHEY and CDR2 is SMNVEV (reference sequence). CDR3 size: 14 residues. CDR3 region: CASSIRGVSYEQYF. CDR3 coding DNA: TGTGCCAGCAGTATTAGAGGGGTTTCCTACGAGCAGTACTTC.

The V and J genes are TRBV5-6 and TRBJ1-6; the match to TRBD1 covers 7 bases. The length of the CDR3 is 14 residues. Germline V gene sequence: CDR1 SGHDT, CDR2 YYEEEE. J was trimmed by 7 bases and V by 3 bases; bases with no gene match: 4. The CDR3, as DNA: TGTGCCAGCAGCTCAGGGGGAGGAAATTCACCCCTCCACTTT. It translates to CASSSGGGNSPLHF. Full variable domain (remainder filled in from reference TRBV5-6 and TRBJ1-6): DAGVTQSPTHLIKTRGQQVTLRCSPKSGHDTVSWYQQALGQGPQFIFQYYEEEERQRGNFPDRFSGHQFPNYSSELNVNALLLGDSALYLCASSSGGGNSPLHFGNGTRLTVT.

The chain combines TRBV2 with TRBJ2-7; no clear D gene. Trimming removed 2 bases at V and 3 bases at J, with 5 bases between. CDR3 length equals 12 residues. From germline, CDR1 is SNHLY and CDR2 FYNNEI. The CDR3 region is CASSESDYEQYF. The CDR3 DNA reads TGTGCCAGCAGTGAATCAGACTACGAGCAGTACTTC. Combining the CDR3 with reference TRBV2 and TRBJ2-7 gives the whole variable domain EPEVTQTPSHQVTQMGQEVILRCVPISNHLYFYWYRQILGQKVEFLVSFYNNEISEKSEIFDDQFSVERPDGSNFTLKIRSTKLEDSAMYFCASSESDYEQYFGPGTRLTVT.

The chain recombines TRBV5-4 with TRBJ2-1; D gene unclear. Germline V gene data show CDR1 as SGHNT and CDR2 as YYREEE (reference sequence). Trimming cost V 2 bases and J 0 bases, with 12 bases left between them. This CDR3 contains 16 residues. In DNA, the CDR3 is TGTGCCAGCAGCTTAATAGCCGGTAGCTCCTACAATGAGCAGTTCTTC. Translating it yields CASSLIAGSSYNEQFF. The whole variable domain, remainder taken from reference TRBV5-4 and TRBJ2-1, is ETGVTQSPTHLIKTRGQQVTLRCSSQSGHNTVSWYQQALGQGPQFIFQYYREEENGRGNFPPRFSGLQFPNYSSELNVNALELDDSALYLCASSLIAGSSYNEQFFGPGTRLTVL.

The chain carries TRBV25-1 and TRBJ2-7; the D gene is possibly TRBD1 (7 bases). CDR1 and CDR2 (germline): MGHDK, SYGVNS. V was trimmed by 1 base and J by 4 bases, leaving 14 bases between them. The CDR3 sequence is 15 residues long. DNA for the CDR3: TGTGCCAGCAGTGAATTCCGGCAGGGGGGTTACGAGCAGTACTTC. Translated: CASSEFRQGGYEQYF.

V gene TRBV7-9 combines with J gene TRBJ2-5; no clear D gene. V was cut by 5 bases and J by 5 bases, with 12 bases left in between. The CDR3 length is 13 residues. The V gene's germline CDR1 is SEHNR and CDR2 FQNEAQ (reference sequence). In DNA form, the CDR3 reads TGTGCCAGCAGCCGTATGACCGGGGAGACCCAGTACTTC. It translates to CASSRMTGETQYF.

V gene TRBV5-1 combines with J gene TRBJ2-3; D gene uncertain. Trimming took off 4 bases at V and 1 base at J, with 13 bases between the two ends. Per the germline V gene, CDR1 is SGHRS and CDR2 is YFSETQ. The CDR3 runs to 15 residues. CDR3 sequence (DNA): TGCGCCAGCAGCCCCTTTGTTTGGGGCACAGATACGCAGTATTTT. Translating gives CASSPFVWGTDTQYF.

V is TRBV7-2 and J is TRBJ2-7; D uncertain. V shed 3 bases and J shed 3 bases, with 12 bases lying between them. From germline, CDR1 is SGHTA and CDR2 FQGNSA. The CDR3 consists of 14 residues. The CDR3: CASSLRLGSYEQYF. The DNA for the CDR3 is TGTGCCAGCAGCTTGAGGCTCGGAAGCTACGAGCAGTACTTC.

The V gene is TRBV15, the J gene TRBJ2-7; perhaps TRBD2 as D (6 bases). Germline V gives CDR1 LNHNV, CDR2 YYDKDF (reference sequence). Trimming took 8 bases from V and 3 from J, leaving 11 bases between them. This CDR3 comprises 12 residues. CDR3 residues: CATGGLNYEQYF. The CDR3 coding sequence is TGTGCCACCGGGGGGTTAAACTACGAGCAGTACTTC. The full variable domain, rest sourced from reference TRBV15 and TRBJ2-7, is DAMVIQNPRYQVTQFGKPVTLSCSQTLNHNVMYWYQQKSSQAPKLLFHYYDKDFNNEADTPDNFQSRRPNTSFCFLDIRSPGLGDTAMYLCATGGLNYEQYFGPGTRLTVT.

This chain links TRBV19 with TRBJ2-6; TRBD1 matches at 7 bases. The CDR3 runs to 19 residues. Germline V lookup: CDR1 LNHDA, CDR2 SQIVND (reference sequence). Trimming removed 7 bases from V and 0 bases from J; junction bases left unmatched: 15. The CDR3 DNA sequence: TGTGCCAGTACCTCCACCGACAGGGCGTCCCTCTCTGGGGCCAACGTCCTGACTTTC. It encodes CASTSTDRASLSGANVLTF.

The chain uses TRBV10-3 and TRBJ1-2; D remains unclear. The CDR3 length is 12 residues. Trimming removed 3 bases at V and 6 bases at J, with 8 bases between. CDR1 is ENHRY and CDR2 is SYGVKD in the germline V gene. CDR3 sequence: CAISETLDGYTF. In DNA form, the CDR3 reads TGTGCCATCAGTGAAACCCTGGATGGCTACACCTTC.

The chain recombines TRBV30 with TRBJ1-1; weak D call: TRBD1 (6 bases). Germline values: CDR1 GTSNPN, CDR2 SVGIG (reference sequence). The length of the CDR3 is 12 residues. Trimming took 7 bases from V and 4 from J, leaving 13 bases between them. The CDR3 loop is CAFLGGFTEAFF. DNA of the CDR3: TGTGCCTTCTTAGGGGGTTTCACTGAAGCTTTCTTT.

This clone has only a few counts. This chain connects TRBV19 to TRBJ2-1; D gene uncertain. Germline V gene lookup returns CDR1 LNHDA and CDR2 SQIVND (reference sequence). The CDR3 loop spans 15 amino acids. Trimming cost V 3 bases and J 1 base, with 10 bases left between them. Written as DNA, the CDR3 is TGTGCCAGTAGTATTTTTGGAGAGTCCTACAATGAGCAGTTCTTC. This gives the protein CASSIFGESYNEQFF.

This rearrangement joins TRBV25-1 to TRBJ2-7; maybe TRBD1 (9 bases). Germline-derived CDR1 and CDR2 are MGHDK and SYGVNS. V lost 6 bases and J lost 2, with 23 bases in between. The CDR3 totals 17 residues. The CDR3 DNA reads TGTGCCAGCAGCCCAACGGGGGGGACAGGGCGGGCCTACGAGCAGTACTTC. This translates into CASSPTGGTGRAYEQYF.

The rearrangement joins TRBV4-2 to TRBJ1-5; D gene uncertain. Between the trimmed V and J ends, which lost 4 bases and 4 bases, there was a span of 8 bases. The CDR3 runs 13 residues. Germline CDR1 LGHNA, CDR2 YNFKEQ. CDR3 protein: CASSREVNQPQHF. CDR3 sequence (DNA): TGTGCCAGCAGCCGAGAGGTAAATCAGCCCCAGCATTTT.

V gene TRBV6-1 combines with J gene TRBJ1-5; TRBD1 is a possible D gene (6 bases). The CDR3 spans 14 residues. V lost 5 bases and J 7 bases, leaving 15 bases between the germline ends. Germline loops: CDR1 MNHNS, CDR2 SASEGT. The CDR3 DNA is TGTGCCAGCAGTCCTCAGGGTGGGGGCCAGCCCCAGCATTTT. Translation: CASSPQGGGQPQHF.